These 7 T cell receptor beta chains share one sample of origin, sequenced in a study of CD8+CD57+ T cells in acquired aplastic anemia. Genomic DNA, serving as template, underwent TCR beta VDJ and CDR3 profiling. Each CDR3 protein gets one entry after TCRdb re-called the reads with MiXCR. This sample has some 200,000 distinct CDR3 sequences, with about 37% found just once. Sample: sorted CD4+, CD8+, or CD8+CD57+ T cells (not recorded which) from PBMCs. The receptors shown here come from a human donor in good health, serving as a control.

This clonotype has just one count. Just one base apart from a much larger clone, this may be a read error. As the CDR3 is not closed by the conserved phenylalanine or tryptophan, this likely results from a read error. This chain connects TRBV7-3 to TRBJ2-1, with 11 positions matching TRBD2. Per germline, CDR1 SGHTA and CDR2 FQGTGA. The CDR3 extends over 15 amino acids. J gave up 6 bases and V 1 base, and 2 bases lay outside the gene matches. CDR3 in DNA: TGTGCCAGCAGCTTAATAGGGACTAGCGGCAATGAGCAGTTCTAC. The encoded protein is CASSLIGTSGNEQFY.

V gene TRBV7-2 combines with J gene TRBJ2-1, with 11 bases aligning to TRBD2. Per germline, CDR1 SGHTA and CDR2 FQGNSA. The V and J ends lost 5 bases and 7 bases, in that order; junction bases with no gene match: 13. The CDR3 length is 17 residues. CDR3 amino acids: CASSPTFLAGGLNEQFF. In DNA form, the CDR3 reads TGTGCCAGCAGCCCCACATTTTTAGCGGGGGGGCTTAATGAGCAGTTCTTC.

This clonotype was seen repeatedly, ten times or more. The V call is TRBV7-9, the J call TRBJ1-6; no clear D. CDR1 is SEHNR and CDR2 is FQNEAQ in the germline V gene (reference sequence). The CDR3 is made up of 15 amino acids. V was clipped by 5 bases and J by 8 bases, with 16 bases between them. CDR3 in DNA: TGTGCCAGCAGCCGAAACGAGGGTCTTGATTCACCCCTCCACTTT. This translates into CASSRNEGLDSPLHF.

As concerns this clonotype: A clone one base away is much larger, so this may be a read error. The chain is built from TRBV7-2 and TRBJ2-3; weak D call: TRBD2 (7 bases). Germline CDR1 SGHTA, CDR2 FQGNSA. The CDR3 spans 15 residues. CDR3 in DNA: TGTGCCAGCAGCTTACGGGGAGGGGGTACAGATACGCAGTGTTTT. This gives the protein CASSLRGGGTDTQCF. Full variable domain (outside the CDR3, taken from reference TRBV7-2 and TRBJ2-3): GAGVSQSPSNKVTEKGKDVELRCDPISGHTALYWYRQSLGQGLEFLIYFQGNSAPDKSGLPSDRFSAERTGGSVSTLTIQRTQQEDSAVYLCASSLRGGGTDTQCFGPGTRLTVL.

Concerning this clonotype itself: Because the CDR3 is missing its conserved closing phenylalanine or tryptophan, this is likely a read error. The chain uses TRBV10-3 and TRBJ1-2, with 9 nucleotides matching TRBD1. The CDR3 is made up of 13 amino acids. V lost 2 bases to trimming and J lost 8 bases; unmatched junction nucleotides: 3. Germline CDR1 is ENHRY and CDR2 is SYGVKD. CDR3: CAISETGGRGYTL. DNA of the CDR3: TGTGCCATCAGTGAGACAGGGGGCCGGGGCTACACCTTA.

This chain joins TRBV27 and TRBJ2-1; 13 positions match TRBD2. Germline lookup yields CDR1 MNHEY and CDR2 SMNVEV (reference sequence). The trim removed 3 bases at V and 3 bases at J, leaving 5 bases unmatched. The CDR3 extends over 17 amino acids. This chain's CDR3 is CASSFFGLAGDYNEQFF. For the CDR3, the DNA is TGTGCCAGCAGTTTTTTCGGACTAGCGGGGGACTACAATGAGCAGTTCTTC.

Turning to this clonotype: The junction does not match germline at one end; this may be a read error. The chain combines TRBV15 with TRBJ2-7; possible D gene TRBD2, 6 bases. Per germline, CDR1 LNHNV and CDR2 YYDKDF (reference sequence). This CDR3 contains 15 residues. The CDR3 nucleotides read TGTGCCATCAGCATAGGCGGGACTCTCTCCTACCAGCAGTACTTC. Its translation: CAISIGGTLSYQQYF.